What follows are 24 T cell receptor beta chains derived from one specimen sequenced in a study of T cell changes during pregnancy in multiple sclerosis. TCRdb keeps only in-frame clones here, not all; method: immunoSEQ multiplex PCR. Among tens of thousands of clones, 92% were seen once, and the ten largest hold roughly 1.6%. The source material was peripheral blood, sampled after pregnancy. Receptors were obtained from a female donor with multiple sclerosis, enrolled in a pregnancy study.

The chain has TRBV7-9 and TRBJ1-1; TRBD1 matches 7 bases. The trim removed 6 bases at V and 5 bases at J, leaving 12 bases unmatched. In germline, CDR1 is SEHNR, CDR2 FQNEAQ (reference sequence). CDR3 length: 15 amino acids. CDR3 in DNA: TGTGCCAGCAGGTATCCCTCAGGGGGATGGACTGAAGCTTTCTTT. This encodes CASRYPSGGWTEAFF.

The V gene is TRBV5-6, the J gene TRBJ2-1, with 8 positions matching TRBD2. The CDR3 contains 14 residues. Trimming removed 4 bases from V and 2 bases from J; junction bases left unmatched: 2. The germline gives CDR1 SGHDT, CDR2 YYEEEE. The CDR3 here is CASSLLAAYNEQFF. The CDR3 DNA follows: TGTGCCAGCAGCCTACTAGCGGCCTACAATGAGCAGTTCTTC.

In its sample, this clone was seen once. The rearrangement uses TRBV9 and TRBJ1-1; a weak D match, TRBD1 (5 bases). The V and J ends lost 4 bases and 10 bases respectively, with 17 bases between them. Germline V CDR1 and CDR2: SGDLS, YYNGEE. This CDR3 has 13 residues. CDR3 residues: CASSPQMGEVAFF. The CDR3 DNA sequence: TGTGCCAGCAGCCCTCAGATGGGGGAGGTAGCTTTCTTT.

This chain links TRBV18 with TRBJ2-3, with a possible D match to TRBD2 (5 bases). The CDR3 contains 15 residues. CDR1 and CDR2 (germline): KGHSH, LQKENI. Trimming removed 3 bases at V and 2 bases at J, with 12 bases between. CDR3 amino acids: CASSPGLAYTDTQYF. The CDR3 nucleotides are TGTGCCAGCTCACCTGGACTGGCATACACAGATACGCAGTATTTT.

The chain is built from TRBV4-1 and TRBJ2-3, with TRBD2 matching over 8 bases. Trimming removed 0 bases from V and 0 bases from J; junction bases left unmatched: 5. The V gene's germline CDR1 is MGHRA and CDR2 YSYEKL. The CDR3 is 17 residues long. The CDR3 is CASSQDLASGSTDTQYF. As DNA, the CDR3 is TGCGCCAGCAGCCAAGACTTGGCTAGCGGGAGCACAGATACGCAGTATTTT.

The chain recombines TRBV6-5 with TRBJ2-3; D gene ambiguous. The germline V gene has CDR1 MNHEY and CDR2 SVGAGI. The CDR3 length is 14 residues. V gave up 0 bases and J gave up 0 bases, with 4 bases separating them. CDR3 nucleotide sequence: TGTGCCAGCAGTTACTCCTTCAGCACAGATACGCAGTATTTT. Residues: CASSYSFSTDTQYF.

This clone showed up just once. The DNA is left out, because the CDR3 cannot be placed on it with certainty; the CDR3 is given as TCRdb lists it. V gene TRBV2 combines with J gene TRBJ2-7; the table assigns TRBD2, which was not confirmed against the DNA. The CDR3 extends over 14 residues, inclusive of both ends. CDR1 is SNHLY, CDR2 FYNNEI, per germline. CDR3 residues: CASTGAHYVFWQYF.

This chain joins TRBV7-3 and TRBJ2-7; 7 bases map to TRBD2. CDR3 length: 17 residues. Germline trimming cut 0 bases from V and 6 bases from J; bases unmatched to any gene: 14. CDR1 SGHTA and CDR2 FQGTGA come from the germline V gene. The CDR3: CASSLTSTRDRGVEQYF. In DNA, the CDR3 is TGTGCCAGCAGCTTAACTTCTACCCGGGACCGGGGGGTCGAGCAGTACTTC.

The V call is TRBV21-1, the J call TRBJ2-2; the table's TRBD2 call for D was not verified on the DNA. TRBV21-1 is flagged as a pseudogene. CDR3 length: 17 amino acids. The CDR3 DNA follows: TGTGCCAGCAGCAAAGATGGACTAGCGGTTTTAACCGGGGAGCTGTTTTTT. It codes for CASSKDGLAVLTGELFF.

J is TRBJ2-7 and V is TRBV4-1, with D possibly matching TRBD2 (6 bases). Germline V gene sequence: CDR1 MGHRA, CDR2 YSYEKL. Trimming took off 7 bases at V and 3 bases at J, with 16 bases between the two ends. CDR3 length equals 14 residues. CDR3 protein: CASTTNVGGYEQYF. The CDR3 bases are TGCGCCAGCACCACCAATGTGGGGGGCTACGAGCAGTACTTC.

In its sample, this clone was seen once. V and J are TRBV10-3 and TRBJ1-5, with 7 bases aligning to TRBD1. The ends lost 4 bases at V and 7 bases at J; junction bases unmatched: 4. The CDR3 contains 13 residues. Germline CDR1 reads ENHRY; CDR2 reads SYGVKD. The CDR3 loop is CAISVTGDQPQHF. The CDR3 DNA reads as TGTGCCATCAGTGTAACAGGGGACCAGCCCCAGCATTTT.

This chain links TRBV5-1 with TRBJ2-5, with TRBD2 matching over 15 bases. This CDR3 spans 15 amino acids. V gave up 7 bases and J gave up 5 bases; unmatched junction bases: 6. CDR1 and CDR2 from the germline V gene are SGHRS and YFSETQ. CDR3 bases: TGCGCCAGCCGGACTAGCGGGAGGGCCGGGGAGACCCAGTACTTC. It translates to CASRTSGRAGETQYF.

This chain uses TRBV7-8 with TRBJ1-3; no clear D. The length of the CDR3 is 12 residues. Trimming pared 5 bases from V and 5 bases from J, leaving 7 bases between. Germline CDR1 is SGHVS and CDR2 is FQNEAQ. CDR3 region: CASSIDRNTIYF. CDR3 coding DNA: TGTGCCAGCAGCATTGACAGAAACACCATATATTTT.

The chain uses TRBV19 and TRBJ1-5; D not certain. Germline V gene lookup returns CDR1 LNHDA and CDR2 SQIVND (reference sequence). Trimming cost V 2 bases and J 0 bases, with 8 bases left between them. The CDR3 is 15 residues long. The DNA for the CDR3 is TGTGCCAGTAGTATAAAGAGATATAGCAATCAGCCCCAGCATTTT. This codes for CASSIKRYSNQPQHF.

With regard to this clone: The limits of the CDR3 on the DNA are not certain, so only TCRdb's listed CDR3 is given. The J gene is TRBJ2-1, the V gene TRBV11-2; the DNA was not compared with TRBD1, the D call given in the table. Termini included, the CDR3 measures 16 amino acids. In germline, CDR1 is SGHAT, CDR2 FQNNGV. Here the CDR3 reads CASILGSETGGSEQFF.

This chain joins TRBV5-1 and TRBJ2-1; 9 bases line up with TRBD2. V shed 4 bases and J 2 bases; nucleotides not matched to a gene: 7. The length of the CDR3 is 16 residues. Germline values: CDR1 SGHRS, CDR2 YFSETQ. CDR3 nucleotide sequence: TGCGCCAGCAGCCATAGCGGGAGAGGACCCTACAATGAGCAGTTCTTC. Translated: CASSHSGRGPYNEQFF. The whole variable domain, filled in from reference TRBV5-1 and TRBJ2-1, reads KAGVTQTPRYLIKTRGQQVTLSCSPISGHRSVSWYQQTPGQGLQFLFEYFSETQRNKGNFPGRFSGRQFSNSRSEMNVSTLELGDSALYLCASSHSGRGPYNEQFFGPGTRLTVL.

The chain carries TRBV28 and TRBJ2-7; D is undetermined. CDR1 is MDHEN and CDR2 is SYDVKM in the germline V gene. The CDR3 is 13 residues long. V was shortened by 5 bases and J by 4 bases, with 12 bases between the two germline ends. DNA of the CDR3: TGTGCCAGCAGTCCCTCCCCAGATTACGAGCAGTACTTC. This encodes CASSPSPDYEQYF.

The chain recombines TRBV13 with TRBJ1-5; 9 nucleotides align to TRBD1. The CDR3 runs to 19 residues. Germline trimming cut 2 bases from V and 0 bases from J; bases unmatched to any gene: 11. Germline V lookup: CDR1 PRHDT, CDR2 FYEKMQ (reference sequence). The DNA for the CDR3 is TGTGCCAGCAGCTTAAGGGTCCCGGGACAGGGCTATAGCAATCAGCCCCAGCATTTT. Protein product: CASSLRVPGQGYSNQPQHF.

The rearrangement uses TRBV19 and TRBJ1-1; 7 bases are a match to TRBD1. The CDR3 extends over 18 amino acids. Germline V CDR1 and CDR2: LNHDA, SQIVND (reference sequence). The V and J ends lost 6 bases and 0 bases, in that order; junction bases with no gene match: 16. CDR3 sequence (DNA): TGTGCCAGTAGAAGGATCCTCCGGGACAGCTTCATGAACACTGAAGCTTTCTTT. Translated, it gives CASRRILRDSFMNTEAFF.

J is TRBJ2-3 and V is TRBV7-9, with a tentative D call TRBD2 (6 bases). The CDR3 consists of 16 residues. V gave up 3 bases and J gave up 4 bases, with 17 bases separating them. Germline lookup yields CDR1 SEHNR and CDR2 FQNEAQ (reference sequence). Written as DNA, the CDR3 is TGTGCCAGCAGCTTCCTTCTCCGGCCGGGAGCAGATACGCAGTATTTT. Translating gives CASSFLLRPGADTQYF.

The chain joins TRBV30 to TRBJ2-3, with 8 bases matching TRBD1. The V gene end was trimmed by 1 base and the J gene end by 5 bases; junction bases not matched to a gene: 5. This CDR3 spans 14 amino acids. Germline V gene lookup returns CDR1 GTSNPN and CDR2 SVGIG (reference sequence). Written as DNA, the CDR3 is TGTGCCTGGAGTGGGACAGGGCGAGGAGATACGCAGTATTTT. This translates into CAWSGTGRGDTQYF.

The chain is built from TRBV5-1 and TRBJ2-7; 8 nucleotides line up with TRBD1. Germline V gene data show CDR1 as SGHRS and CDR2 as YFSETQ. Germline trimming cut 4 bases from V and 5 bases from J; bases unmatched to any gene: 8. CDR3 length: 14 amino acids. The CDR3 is CASSQLDRGDEQYF. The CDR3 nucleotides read TGCGCCAGCAGCCAGCTTGACAGGGGCGACGAGCAGTACTTC.

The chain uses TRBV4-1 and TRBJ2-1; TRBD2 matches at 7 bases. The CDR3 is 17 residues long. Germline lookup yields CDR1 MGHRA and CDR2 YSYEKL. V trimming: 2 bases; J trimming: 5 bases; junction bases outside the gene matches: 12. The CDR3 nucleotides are TGCGCCAGCAGCCAAAAAGAAGGAACTAGCGCCGACAATGAGCAGTTCTTC. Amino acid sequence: CASSQKEGTSADNEQFF.

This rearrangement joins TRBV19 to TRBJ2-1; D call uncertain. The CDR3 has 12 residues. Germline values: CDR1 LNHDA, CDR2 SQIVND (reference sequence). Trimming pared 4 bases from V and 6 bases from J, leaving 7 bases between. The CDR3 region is CASSKLRNEQFF. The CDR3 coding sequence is TGTGCCAGTAGTAAACTACGCAATGAGCAGTTCTTC.